A selection of T cell receptor beta chains follows, all from one sample in a study of somatic mutations in cytotoxic T cells in rheumatoid arthritis. This table comes from immunoSEQ multiplex PCR, and its TCRdb copy is limited to in-frame clones, with some not included. The table records 12,000 or so clones, 74% of them present only once. Source material: CD8+ T cells sorted from blood. The origin of the receptors is a middle-aged woman in good health. Both conserved end residues are part of each CDR3. Each record gives: J gene, clone size, V gene, D gene, CDR3 protein, CDR3 DNA. D genes are given only for firm matches. A clone size is listed for some rows: how often the clone was seen (once, few, many), or a class if it is expanded.

J gene: TRBJ1-1; clone size: .; V gene: TRBV10-2; D gene: .; CDR3 protein: CASRQKGGLNTEAFF; CDR3 DNA: TGCGCCAGCAGACAAAAGGGGGGACTCAACACTGAAGCTTTCTTT
J gene: TRBJ1-6; clone size: .; V gene: TRBV27; D gene: .; CDR3 protein: CASSLSRAPNSPLHF; CDR3 DNA: TGTGCCAGCAGTTTATCGAGGGCGCCTAATTCACCCCTCCACTTT
J gene: TRBJ2-1; clone size: .; V gene: TRBV5-1; D gene: .; CDR3 protein: CASSLVGSSYNEQFF; CDR3 DNA: TGCGCCAGCAGCTTGGTCGGGAGCTCCTACAATGAGCAGTTCTTC
J gene: TRBJ1-1; clone size: medium-sized; V gene: TRBV30; D gene: .; CDR3 protein: CAWSVTANTEAFF; CDR3 DNA: TGTGCCTGGAGTGTAACAGCAAACACTGAAGCTTTCTTT
J gene: TRBJ2-1; clone size: .; V gene: TRBV7-9; D gene: TRBD2; CDR3 protein: CASSFGLADYNEQFF; CDR3 DNA: TGTGCCAGCAGCTTCGGCCTAGCGGACTACAATGAGCAGTTCTTC
J gene: TRBJ2-7; clone size: .; V gene: TRBV10-3; D gene: .; CDR3 protein: CAIRDSYEQYF; CDR3 DNA: TGTGCCATCAGGGACAGCTACGAGCAGTACTTC
J gene: TRBJ2-2; clone size: .; V gene: TRBV27; D gene: .; CDR3 protein: CASGKLRDTGELFF; CDR3 DNA: TGTGCCAGCGGTAAACTGCGGGACACCGGGGAGCTGTTTTTT
J gene: TRBJ2-2; clone size: .; V gene: TRBV2; D gene: TRBD2; CDR3 protein: CASSLTSGSDTGELFF; CDR3 DNA: TGTGCCAGCAGCCTCACTAGCGGGAGTGACACCGGGGAGCTGTTTTTT
J gene: TRBJ2-1; clone size: .; V gene: TRBV7-3; D gene: TRBD2; CDR3 protein: CASSFDVGTSQFF; CDR3 DNA: TGTGCCAGCAGCTTCGATGTGGGGACTAGTCAGTTCTTC
J gene: TRBJ1-5; clone size: .; V gene: TRBV4-1; D gene: .; CDR3 protein: CASSQEGLPSNQPQHF; CDR3 DNA: TGCGCCAGCAGCCAAGAAGGGTTACCTAGCAATCAGCCCCAGCATTTT
J gene: TRBJ2-1; clone size: .; V gene: TRBV5-1; D gene: .; CDR3 protein: CASSLGQGGVNEQFF; CDR3 DNA: TGCGCCAGCAGCTTGGGGCAGGGGGGTGTCAATGAGCAGTTCTTC
J gene: TRBJ1-3; clone size: once; V gene: TRBV7-8; D gene: .; CDR3 protein: CASSPPGGNTIYF; CDR3 DNA: TGTGCCAGCTCCCCCCCGGGTGGAAACACCATATATTTT
J gene: TRBJ1-1; clone size: .; V gene: TRBV7-9; D gene: .; CDR3 protein: CASSLAGKGTEAFF; CDR3 DNA: TGTGCCAGCAGCTTAGCGGGGAAGGGGACTGAAGCTTTCTTT
J gene: TRBJ1-1; clone size: .; V gene: TRBV5-6; D gene: TRBD1; CDR3 protein: CASSRTGPTEAFF; CDR3 DNA: TGTGCCAGCAGCCGGACAGGGCCCACTGAAGCTTTCTTT
J gene: TRBJ2-1; clone size: .; V gene: TRBV11-2; D gene: TRBD2; CDR3 protein: CASSYFTTSGAYNEQFF; CDR3 DNA: TGTGCCAGCAGTTACTTCACAACTAGCGGTGCCTACAATGAGCAGTTCTTC
J gene: TRBJ2-3; clone size: .; V gene: TRBV9; D gene: .; CDR3 protein: CASSLAGNTDTQYF; CDR3 DNA: TGTGCCAGCAGTTTAGCAGGAAACACAGATACGCAGTATTTT
J gene: TRBJ2-4; clone size: .; V gene: TRBV28; D gene: .; CDR3 protein: CASSSYRVAKNIQYF; CDR3 DNA: TGTGCCAGCAGTTCCTACAGGGTTGCCAAAAACATTCAGTACTTC
J gene: TRBJ1-1; clone size: .; V gene: TRBV7-2; D gene: TRBD1; CDR3 protein: CASSLQGVVNTEAFF; CDR3 DNA: TGTGCCAGCAGCTTACAGGGGGTGGTGAACACTGAAGCTTTCTTT
J gene: TRBJ2-1; clone size: .; V gene: TRBV9; D gene: .; CDR3 protein: CASGIDSVNEQFF; CDR3 DNA: TGTGCCAGCGGGATAGACTCCGTCAATGAGCAGTTCTTC
J gene: TRBJ2-1; clone size: .; V gene: TRBV6-4; D gene: .; CDR3 protein: CASSERSYNEQFF; CDR3 DNA: TGTGCCAGCAGTGAGCGCTCCTACAATGAGCAGTTCTTC
J gene: TRBJ2-3; clone size: .; V gene: TRBV2; D gene: .; CDR3 protein: CASSEEGVGSLDHTDTQYF; CDR3 DNA: TGTGCCAGCAGTGAAGAGGGTGTGGGATCCCTAGACCACACAGATACGCAGTATTTT
J gene: TRBJ1-1; clone size: medium-sized; V gene: TRBV4-1; D gene: .; CDR3 protein: CASSQPLQANTEAFF; CDR3 DNA: TGCGCCAGCAGCCAACCCTTACAGGCGAACACTGAAGCTTTCTTT
J gene: TRBJ2-1; clone size: once; V gene: TRBV9; D gene: .; CDR3 protein: CASSPTIVNEQFF; CDR3 DNA: TGTGCCAGCAGCCCAACTATTGTCAATGAGCAGTTCTTC
J gene: TRBJ2-7; clone size: few; V gene: TRBV5-4; D gene: .; CDR3 protein: CASSFPDTQSYEQYF; CDR3 DNA: TGTGCCAGCAGCTTCCCGGACACCCAGTCCTACGAGCAGTACTTC
J gene: TRBJ1-1; clone size: .; V gene: TRBV5-1; D gene: .; CDR3 protein: CASSLRRDEAFF; CDR3 DNA: TGCGCCAGCAGCTTGCGCAGGGATGAAGCTTTCTTT
J gene: TRBJ1-2; clone size: .; V gene: TRBV27; D gene: TRBD1; CDR3 protein: CASSLNRGSGYTF; CDR3 DNA: TGTGCCAGCAGTTTAAACAGGGGTAGTGGCTACACCTTC
J gene: TRBJ2-2; clone size: .; V gene: TRBV19; D gene: TRBD2; CDR3 protein: CASSRLAGAGELFF; CDR3 DNA: TGTGCCAGTAGTAGGCTAGCGGGGGCCGGGGAGCTGTTTTTT
J gene: TRBJ2-1; clone size: .; V gene: TRBV27; D gene: .; CDR3 protein: CASSLGTNEQFF; CDR3 DNA: TGTGCCAGCAGTTTAGGGACCAATGAGCAGTTCTTC
J gene: TRBJ1-2; clone size: .; V gene: TRBV29-1; D gene: .; CDR3 protein: CSVEVPGNYGYTF; CDR3 DNA: TGCAGCGTTGAAGTTCCGGGCAACTATGGCTACACCTTC
J gene: TRBJ2-3; clone size: few; V gene: TRBV6-1; D gene: TRBD1; CDR3 protein: CASSEGTGGADTQYF; CDR3 DNA: TGTGCCAGCAGTGAAGGGACAGGGGGCGCAGATACGCAGTATTTT
J gene: TRBJ1-6; clone size: .; V gene: TRBV2; D gene: TRBD1; CDR3 protein: CASSGDRGQRHSPLHF; CDR3 DNA: TGTGCCAGCAGCGGGGACAGGGGGCAACGGCATTCACCCCTCCACTTT
J gene: TRBJ2-1; clone size: .; V gene: TRBV7-8; D gene: .; CDR3 protein: CASSHRVGEQFF; CDR3 DNA: TGTGCCAGCAGCCACCGGGTGGGTGAGCAGTTCTTC
J gene: TRBJ1-3; clone size: .; V gene: TRBV7-6; D gene: TRBD1; CDR3 protein: CASSRTGGEGNTIYF; CDR3 DNA: TGTGCCAGCAGCCGGACAGGGGGCGAAGGAAACACCATATATTTT
J gene: TRBJ1-5; clone size: .; V gene: TRBV9; D gene: .; CDR3 protein: CASTKEGDPNQPQHF; CDR3 DNA: TGTGCCAGCACTAAGGAAGGGGACCCCAATCAGCCCCAGCATTTT
J gene: TRBJ1-1; clone size: .; V gene: TRBV5-4; D gene: .; CDR3 protein: CASSLFGQRSFF; CDR3 DNA: TGTGCCAGCAGCTTGTTTGGACAGAGGTCTTTCTTT
J gene: TRBJ2-4; clone size: .; V gene: TRBV2; D gene: .; CDR3 protein: CASRKRGGQNIQYF; CDR3 DNA: TGTGCCAGCAGGAAAAGGGGGGGCCAAAACATTCAGTACTTC
J gene: TRBJ1-1; clone size: .; V gene: TRBV4-3; D gene: .; CDR3 protein: CASSQEDGQTEAFF; CDR3 DNA: TGCGCCAGCAGCCAAGAAGATGGACAGACAGAAGCTTTCTTT
J gene: TRBJ2-7; clone size: once; V gene: TRBV28; D gene: .; CDR3 protein: CASSTSFGASYEQYF; CDR3 DNA: TGTGCCAGCAGTACCTCGTTTGGGGCAAGCTACGAGCAGTACTTC
J gene: TRBJ2-3; clone size: few; V gene: TRBV28; D gene: TRBD1; CDR3 protein: CASSFPRTGRDTQYF; CDR3 DNA: TGTGCCAGCAGTTTCCCCAGGACAGGGAGGGATACGCAGTATTTT
J gene: TRBJ1-2; clone size: .; V gene: TRBV28; D gene: .; CDR3 protein: CASSPPTALYGYTF; CDR3 DNA: TGTGCCAGCAGTCCTCCGACCGCCTTATATGGCTACACCTTC
J gene: TRBJ1-2; clone size: .; V gene: TRBV5-1; D gene: .; CDR3 protein: CASSPDPTPNYGYTF; CDR3 DNA: TGCGCCAGCAGCCCCGACCCTACTCCTAACTATGGCTACACCTTC
J gene: TRBJ1-1; clone size: few; V gene: TRBV5-6; D gene: TRBD1; CDR3 protein: CASSLTGGATEAFF; CDR3 DNA: TGTGCCAGCAGCTTGACAGGGGGGGCCACTGAAGCTTTCTTT
J gene: TRBJ1-2; clone size: .; V gene: TRBV6-4; D gene: .; CDR3 protein: CASSDSNEGIYGYTF; CDR3 DNA: TGTGCCAGCAGTGACTCGAACGAGGGGATTTATGGCTACACCTTC
J gene: TRBJ2-7; clone size: once; V gene: TRBV5-6; D gene: TRBD1; CDR3 protein: CASSLDRSQQYF; CDR3 DNA: TGTGCCAGCAGTCTGGACAGGTCTCAGCAGTACTTC
J gene: TRBJ2-2; clone size: once; V gene: TRBV4-1; D gene: TRBD1; CDR3 protein: CASSQDGQGGATGELFF; CDR3 DNA: TGCGCCAGCAGCCAAGATGGACAGGGGGGGGCAACCGGGGAGCTGTTTTTT
J gene: TRBJ2-5; clone size: few; V gene: TRBV6-1; D gene: TRBD1; CDR3 protein: CASSMTGGGETQYF; CDR3 DNA: TGTGCCAGCAGCATGACAGGGGGAGGGGAGACCCAGTACTTC
J gene: TRBJ2-4; clone size: .; V gene: TRBV29-1; D gene: .; CDR3 protein: CSVEDPVVEQNIQYF; CDR3 DNA: TGCAGCGTTGAAGATCCGGTGGTAGAGCAAAACATTCAGTACTTC
J gene: TRBJ2-7; clone size: .; V gene: TRBV6-1; D gene: .; CDR3 protein: CASSEAGSEQYF; CDR3 DNA: TGTGCCAGCAGTGAAGCAGGGAGCGAGCAGTACTTC
J gene: TRBJ2-7; clone size: .; V gene: TRBV9; D gene: .; CDR3 protein: CASSVGGGAGDEQYF; CDR3 DNA: TGTGCCAGCAGCGTAGGGGGCGGGGCCGGCGACGAGCAGTACTTC
J gene: TRBJ1-5; clone size: .; V gene: TRBV7-9; D gene: TRBD1; CDR3 protein: CASSPGTGINQPQHF; CDR3 DNA: TGTGCCAGCAGCCCCGGGACAGGGATCAATCAGCCCCAGCATTTT
J gene: TRBJ1-1; clone size: .; V gene: TRBV27; D gene: TRBD1; CDR3 protein: CASSLIGGEAFF; CDR3 DNA: TGTGCCAGCAGTCTCATAGGGGGCGAGGCTTTCTTT
J gene: TRBJ2-5; clone size: .; V gene: TRBV11-3; D gene: .; CDR3 protein: CASSFGQAETQYF; CDR3 DNA: TGTGCCAGCAGCTTCGGACAAGCCGAGACCCAGTACTTC
J gene: TRBJ2-1; clone size: .; V gene: TRBV9; D gene: TRBD2; CDR3 protein: CASSVEGREVSEQFF; CDR3 DNA: TGTGCCAGCAGCGTAGAAGGGCGGGAGGTTAGTGAGCAGTTCTTC
J gene: TRBJ2-7; clone size: .; V gene: TRBV6-6; D gene: TRBD1; CDR3 protein: CAAKPRDSTIYEQYF; CDR3 DNA: TGTGCCGCCAAACCCCGGGACAGTACCATTTACGAGCAGTACTTC
J gene: TRBJ2-7; clone size: .; V gene: TRBV4-1; D gene: TRBD1; CDR3 protein: CASSIETGSSYEQYF; CDR3 DNA: TGCGCCAGCAGCATAGAGACAGGGAGCTCCTACGAGCAGTACTTC
J gene: TRBJ2-5; clone size: .; V gene: TRBV2; D gene: .; CDR3 protein: CASRRLPEGETQYF; CDR3 DNA: TGTGCCAGCAGGCGACTTCCCGAGGGCGAGACCCAGTACTTC
J gene: TRBJ2-7; clone size: .; V gene: TRBV2; D gene: .; CDR3 protein: CASRGLQTLATFEQYF; CDR3 DNA: TGTGCCAGCAGGGGACTTCAGACCCTAGCCACTTTCGAGCAGTACTTC